These 24 T cell receptor beta chains share one sample of origin, sequenced in a study of cytomegalovirus exposure and HLA in healthy donors. The study ran its PCR with 60 Vbeta and 13 Jbeta primers. Sequencing was performed with immunoSEQ multiplex PCR; in TCRdb, only in-frame clones are kept and a portion is missing. This table holds over 110,000 clones, approximately 80% found once. The sample consisted of PBMCs. The receptors originated from a male donor in good health and CMV-seronegative.

V and J are TRBV10-1 and TRBJ2-7, with 9 bases lining up with TRBD2. The CDR3 runs to 16 residues. V lost 1 base to trimming and J lost 5 bases; unmatched junction nucleotides: 9. The germline V gene has CDR1 WNHNN and CDR2 SYGVQD (reference sequence). The CDR3 coding sequence is TGCGCCAGCAGTGAGTTGGCGGGAGGGCCAATCAACGAGCAGTACTTC. Translating it yields CASSELAGGPINEQYF.

CDR3: CASSQEELAGETQYF. In DNA form, the CDR3 reads TGCGCCAGCAGCCAAGAAGAACTAGCGGGTGAGACCCAGTACTTC. The chain has TRBV4-1 and TRBJ2-5; 9 bases are a match to TRBD2. Germline V gene lookup returns CDR1 MGHRA and CDR2 YSYEKL. The CDR3 extends over 15 amino acids. The V segment lost 0 bases and the J segment 5 bases; nucleotides outside the gene matches: 4.

The CDR3 DNA reads as TGTGCCAGCAGCTCCCCGGGGATGAACACTGAAGCTTTCTTT. As protein: CASSSPGMNTEAFF. The chain carries TRBV7-8 and TRBJ1-1; D gene ambiguous. Germline CDR1 is SGHVS and CDR2 is FQNEAQ. V lost 4 bases to trimming and J lost 0 bases, with 9 bases between them. This CDR3 has 14 amino acids.

V usage is TRBV5-1 and J usage is TRBJ2-7; 9 bases agree with TRBD1. The V and J ends lost 4 bases and 1 base, in that order; junction bases with no gene match: 6. The germline V gene has CDR1 SGHRS and CDR2 YFSETQ. This CDR3 is built from 15 residues. Written as DNA, the CDR3 is TGCGCCAGCAGCCGTAGTGGGACAGGGTCCTACGAGCAGTACTTC. It translates to CASSRSGTGSYEQYF.

This clone was seen a handful of times. V usage is TRBV7-9 and J usage is TRBJ2-7, with TRBD1 identical over 9 bases. In germline, CDR1 is SEHNR, CDR2 FQNEAQ (reference sequence). This CDR3 region has 15 residues. After removal of 4 bases from V and 5 bases from J, the junction contained 9 bases not matched to a gene. DNA for the CDR3: TGTGCCAGCAGCTCATATCAGGGACAGGGCAACGAGCAGTACTTC. Encoded protein: CASSSYQGQGNEQYF.

The gene calls are TRBV29-1 and TRBJ2-2, with D perhaps TRBD2 (5 bases). V was trimmed by 7 bases and J by 7 bases, leaving 10 bases between them. There are 11 residues in the CDR3. Germline V gives CDR1 SQVTM, CDR2 ANQGSEA. DNA of the CDR3: TGCAGCGGTGCGAGCGGCGGGGAGCTGTTTTTT. Translating it yields CSGASGGELFF.

The chain uses TRBV30 and TRBJ1-4; 12 nucleotides line up with TRBD1. Trimming at V came to 5 bases and at J to 7 bases, leaving 11 bases not matched to a gene. The germline V gene encodes CDR1 GTSNPN and CDR2 SVGIG (reference sequence). The CDR3 sequence is 16 residues long. The CDR3 DNA follows: TGTGCCTGGGCCACGGGACAGGGGGCGGCTGGTGAAAAACTGTTTTTT. As protein: CAWATGQGAAGEKLFF.

The rearrangement uses TRBV27 and TRBJ2-7; no firm D call. V shed 0 bases and J shed 3 bases, with 6 bases lying between them. CDR1 and CDR2 (germline): MNHEY, SMNVEV (reference sequence). The CDR3 has 13 residues. The CDR3 region is CASSLSPIYEQYF. In DNA form, the CDR3 reads TGTGCCAGCAGTTTATCCCCTATCTACGAGCAGTACTTC.

The V call is TRBV27, the J call TRBJ2-1, with 14 positions matching TRBD2. With V trimmed by 0 bases and J by 8 bases, 3 bases remained unmatched. The CDR3 has 16 residues. Germline V gene lookup returns CDR1 MNHEY and CDR2 SMNVEV (reference sequence). CDR3 sequence reads: CASSLSGLAGEDEQFF. CDR3 coding DNA: TGTGCCAGCAGTTTATCGGGACTAGCGGGAGAGGATGAGCAGTTCTTC.

This chain connects TRBV13 to TRBJ2-7; D is perhaps TRBD2 (5 bases). The CDR3 has 13 residues. Trimming stripped 8 bases from V and 3 bases from J, with 14 bases between. CDR1 and CDR2 from the germline V gene are PRHDT and FYEKMQ (reference sequence). Here the CDR3 reads CASSGNSLYEQYF. The CDR3 DNA is TGTGCCAGCTCGGGAAACAGCCTCTACGAGCAGTACTTC.

The count of this clone is one. This chain uses TRBV27 with TRBJ1-1; TRBD1 matches at 7 bases. The CDR3 is made up of 14 amino acids. The germline V gene encodes CDR1 MNHEY and CDR2 SMNVEV (reference sequence). The V and J ends lost 6 bases and 5 bases, in that order; junction bases with no gene match: 9. The CDR3 is CASSLTGRYTEAFF. The CDR3 nucleotides read TGTGCCAGCAGCCTGACAGGGCGGTATACTGAAGCTTTCTTT.

The J gene is TRBJ2-7, the V gene TRBV7-2, with TRBD2 identical over 7 bases. J was trimmed by 10 bases and V by 3 bases; bases with no gene match: 6. The CDR3 loop spans 12 amino acids. Germline V gives CDR1 SGHTA, CDR2 FQGNSA. CDR3 protein: CASSFSGPPQYF. Written as DNA, the CDR3 is TGTGCCAGCAGCTTTAGCGGGCCACCCCAGTACTTC.

This chain uses TRBV30 with TRBJ2-7; D is unresolved. The V end lost 2 bases, the J end lost 0 bases, and 8 bases lay between the germline ends. Germline V CDR1 and CDR2: GTSNPN, SVGIG (reference sequence). This CDR3 contains 13 residues. CDR3 sequence reads: CAWSSGNSYEQYF. In nucleotides, the CDR3 is TGTGCCTGGAGTTCAGGCAACTCCTACGAGCAGTACTTC.

In DNA form, the CDR3 reads TGTGCCAGCAGCCCGGGACTTTCCCCCTACGAGCAGTACTTC. Its protein is CASSPGLSPYEQYF. This chain uses TRBV5-5 with TRBJ2-7, with TRBD2 as a possible D gene (6 bases). From germline, CDR1 is SGHKS and CDR2 YYEKEE (reference sequence). Deletions cut 4 bases from V and 2 bases from J, with 13 bases between. CDR3 length: 14 amino acids. Drawing the rest from reference TRBV5-5 and TRBJ2-7, the complete variable domain is DAGVTQSPTHLIKTRGQQVTLRCSPISGHKSVSWYQQVLGQGPQFIFQYYEKEERGRGNFPDRFSARQFPNYSSELNVNALLLGDSALYLCASSPGLSPYEQYFGPGTRLTVT.

The chain uses TRBV5-4 and TRBJ2-3; 11 positions match TRBD2. Germline V gene sequence: CDR1 SGHNT, CDR2 YYREEE (reference sequence). Trimming cost V 0 bases and J 8 bases; bases outside gene matches: 5. The CDR3 has 15 amino acids. CDR3 sequence: CASSLGLAGPGTQYF. DNA for the CDR3: TGTGCCAGCAGCTTGGGACTAGCGGGGCCCGGTACGCAGTATTTT.

The V and J genes are TRBV2 and TRBJ2-7, with D possibly being TRBD1 (6 bases). Germline-derived CDR1 and CDR2 are SNHLY and FYNNEI. The V gene lost 7 bases and the J gene lost 2 bases, with 9 bases spanning the gap. This CDR3 region has 12 residues. The CDR3 spells CASIGQTYEQYF. The CDR3 nucleotides read TGTGCCAGCATCGGACAGACCTACGAGCAGTACTTC.

The V gene is TRBV6-6, the J gene TRBJ2-3; no clear D. V shed 7 bases and J shed 2 bases, with 7 bases lying between them. CDR1 MNHNY and CDR2 SVGAGI come from the germline V gene (reference sequence). This CDR3 spans 12 amino acids. The CDR3 nucleotides are TGTGCCAGCACCTACTTCACAGATACGCAGTATTTT. It yields the protein CASTYFTDTQYF.

The chain combines TRBV4-2 with TRBJ1-5; TRBD1 agrees at 7 bases. The CDR3 is made up of 16 amino acids. Trimming at V came to 0 bases and at J to 5 bases, leaving 7 bases not matched to a gene. Germline CDR1 reads LGHNA; CDR2 reads YNFKEQ. In DNA form, the CDR3 reads TGTGCCAGCAGCCAAGAAGAACTAGGGGGCCATCAGCCCCAGCATTTT. The encoded protein is CASSQEELGGHQPQHF.

The chain carries TRBV28 and TRBJ2-1, with TRBD2 matching 9 bases. V lost 7 bases and J lost 4; bases outside the gene matches: 5. Germline V gene data show CDR1 as MDHEN and CDR2 as SYDVKM. The CDR3 totals 14 residues. The CDR3 loop reads CASMPLAGYNEQFF. The CDR3 bases are TGTGCCAGCATGCCTCTAGCGGGATACAATGAGCAGTTCTTC. Drawing the rest from reference TRBV28 and TRBJ2-1, the complete variable domain is DVKVTQSSRYLVKRTGEKVFLECVQDMDHENMFWYRQDPGLGLRLIYFSYDVKMKEKGDIPEGYSVSREKKERFSLILESASTNQTSMYLCASMPLAGYNEQFFGPGTRLTVL.

The CDR3 is CASSLGSGDTREQYF. The CDR3 nucleotides read TGCGCCAGCAGCTTGGGTAGCGGGGATACGAGGGAGCAGTACTTC. The V and J genes are TRBV5-1 and TRBJ2-5, with 8 bases matching TRBD2. CDR1 and CDR2 (germline): SGHRS, YFSETQ. Germline trimming cut 0 bases from V and 11 bases from J; bases unmatched to any gene: 12. The CDR3 loop spans 15 amino acids.

This chain links TRBV21-1 with TRBJ1-3. TRBV21-1 is listed as a pseudogene. This CDR3 is 18 amino acids long. CDR3 region: CASSKGREGWLAGNTIYF. The CDR3 DNA sequence: TGTGCCAGCAGCAAAGGTAGGGAGGGTTGGCTGGCTGGAAACACCATATATTTT.

The CDR3 coding sequence is TGTGCCACGACAGGGACGCCTGAAGCTTTCTTT. Protein: CATTGTPEAFF. The rearrangement links TRBV28 to TRBJ1-1; 7 positions agree with TRBD1. In germline, CDR1 is MDHEN, CDR2 SYDVKM. The CDR3 consists of 11 residues. The junction had 5 bases not matched to a gene; V was cut back by 10 bases and J by 6 bases.

The chain combines TRBV28 with TRBJ2-5; 7 bases align to TRBD1. CDR1 is MDHEN, CDR2 SYDVKM, per germline. The CDR3 runs 15 residues. J was trimmed by 5 bases and V by 5 bases; bases with no gene match: 11. CDR3 sequence (DNA): TGTGCCAGCAGTGTCAGGGACAGCCTTTCGGAGACCCAGTACTTC. It translates to CASSVRDSLSETQYF.

The gene calls are TRBV30 and TRBJ2-5; TRBD1 agrees at 9 bases. Matching the DNA end better, TRBJ2-7 makes the J call doubtful. The CDR3 covers 14 residues. The germline gives CDR1 GTSNPN, CDR2 SVGIG (reference sequence). CDR3 sequence reads: CAWTSGTGTYEQYF. The CDR3 DNA follows: TGTGCCTGGACCTCCGGGACAGGGACCTACGAGCAGTACTTC.